These T cell receptor beta chains were read from a single sample in a study of CD8+CD57+ T cells in acquired aplastic anemia. TCRdb reprocessed the reads via MiXCR and lists one record per CDR3 protein. The table shows about 40,000 distinct CDR3 sequences, with 60% to 70% occurring only once. Sequenced input: sorted CD4+, CD8+, or CD8+CD57+ T cells (not recorded which) from PBMCs. The receptors shown here come from a human donor with aplastic anemia. The CDR3 runs from the conserved cysteine through the conserved F or W. The D gene is left open where the match is weak. Clone size is shown for a subset of rows, as once, few, many or a class of expanded clone.

J gene,V gene,D gene,clone size,CDR3 DNA,CDR3 protein
TRBJ1-6,TRBV5-1,-,many,TGCGCCAGCAGCGAGTTCCCACAGCAGACAGGCGAAATCAATTCACCCCTCCACTTT,CASSEFPQQTGEINSPLHF
TRBJ2-1,TRBV7-9,-,-,TGTGCCAGCAGCACCGGGACGAGTGAGCAGTTCTTC,CASSTGTSEQFF
TRBJ1-6,TRBV19,-,-,TGTGCCAGTAGTAAGGAGGGTAATTCACCCCTCCACTTT,CASSKEGNSPLHF
TRBJ2-7,TRBV3-1,-,-,TGTGCCAGCAGCCGAGACAGCTACGAGCAGTACTTC,CASSRDSYEQYF
TRBJ2-7,TRBV5-1,-,many,-,CASSSSGYHEQYF
TRBJ1-1,TRBV19,TRBD1,many,TGTGCCAGTACCCTAACCCAGGGGGGAAACACTGAAGCTTTCTTT,CASTLTQGGNTEAFF
TRBJ2-3,TRBV10-3,-,-,TGTGCCATCAGTAGTTACGGGGAGGTCATGCATACGCAGTATTTT,CAISSYGEVMHTQYF
TRBJ2-5,TRBV7-6,-,-,TGTGCCAGCATCCTAGATCCTGCGGAAGGACGAGACCAAGAGACCCAGTACTTC,CASILDPAEGRDQETQYF
TRBJ2-5,TRBV19,-,-,TGTGCCAGTAGGCAGGGGTGGGAGACCCAGTACTTC,CASRQGWETQYF
TRBJ2-3,TRBV20-1,TRBD2,many,TGCAGTGCTAGAACTAGCGGCACAGATACGCAGTATTTT,CSARTSGTDTQYF
TRBJ1-2,TRBV7-9,-,-,TGTGCCAGCAGCTTTGGAGGGGATGGCTACACCTTC,CASSFGGDGYTF
TRBJ1-1,TRBV6-6,-,many,TGTGCCAGCACCGGACTGAACACTGAAGCTTTCTTT,CASTGLNTEAFF
TRBJ2-7,TRBV2,-,few,TGTGCCAGCAGCAACGTTGGACATACCCCCTACGAGCAGTACTTC,CASSNVGHTPYEQYF
TRBJ1-4,TRBV2,-,-,TGTGCCAGCAGCGAATACCTAGTACTGTTTTTT,CASSEYLVLFF
TRBJ1-4,TRBV19,-,-,TGTGCCAGTAGTATAGGAGGTCCTAATGAAAAACTGTTTTTT,CASSIGGPNEKLFF
TRBJ2-7,TRBV7-8,TRBD1,-,TGTGCCAACAGAAACCGGGACAGCTATCCCTACGAGCAGCACTTC,CANRNRDSYPYEQHF
TRBJ1-4,TRBV5-4,-,many,TGTGCCAGCAGCTTGGTTCCAGGCGAGACAACTAATGAAAAACTGTTTTTT,CASSLVPGETTNEKLFF
TRBJ2-1,TRBV7-6,TRBD1,few,TGTGCCAGCAGCCCCGGCGACAGGGGGATTGAGCAGTTCTTC,CASSPGDRGIEQFF
TRBJ2-5,TRBV10-3,-,few,TGTGCCATCACCCCAGGGAACCAAGAGACCCAGTACTTC,CAITPGNQETQYF
TRBJ1-6,TRBV2,-,once,TGTGCCAGCAGCGGGACATTTGTCGACTCACCCCTCCACTTT,CASSGTFVDSPLHF
TRBJ2-7,TRBV3-1,-,-,TGTGCCAGCAGTTATGACCGTGACGAGCAGTACTTC,CASSYDRDEQYF
TRBJ2-1,TRBV20-1,-,-,TGCAGTGTAAAAAGGAGGCAAGGCAATGAGCAGTTCTTC,CSVKRRQGNEQFF
TRBJ2-7,TRBV29-1,TRBD1,once,TGCAGCGTTGGCAGGGGGACCTACGAGCAGTACTTC,CSVGRGTYEQYF
TRBJ1-3,TRBV7-9,-,-,TGTGCCAGCAGTTACAACGGGGGCTCTGGAAACACCATATATTTT,CASSYNGGSGNTIYF
TRBJ1-5,TRBV28,-,-,TGTGCCAGCAGTTTTCCCGGGGTTAGCAATCAGCCCCAGCATTTT,CASSFPGVSNQPQHF
TRBJ2-5,TRBV7-9,-,-,TGTGCCAGCCGGGACACCAGTAGGGAGACCCAGTACTTC,CASRDTSRETQYF
TRBJ2-7,TRBV5-6,TRBD1,many,TGTGCCAGCAGCTTGCGCGGGACAGGGGGCTACGAGCAGTACTTC,CASSLRGTGGYEQYF
TRBJ2-3,TRBV19,-,-,TGTGCCAGTAGGAAAAGCACAGATACGCAGTATTTT,CASRKSTDTQYF
TRBJ1-4,TRBV11-2,-,many,TGTGCCAGCAGCTTAGGCAGCTTGGGAAAACTGTTTTTT,CASSLGSLGKLFF
TRBJ2-5,TRBV5-1,-,-,TGCGCCAGCAGCTTGGCTCAGGGCCCCCAGACCCAGTACTTC,CASSLAQGPQTQYF
TRBJ1-6,TRBV10-1,TRBD1,-,TGCGCCAGCAGCCAAGACAGGGAAAGGCGCAATTCACCCCTCCACTTT,CASSQDRERRNSPLHF
TRBJ2-7,TRBV6-1,TRBD1,-,TGTGCCAGCAGTCCTGACGACAGGGTGGTGAACGAGCAGTACTTC,CASSPDDRVVNEQYF
TRBJ2-7,TRBV7-2,TRBD1,-,TGTGCCAGCAGCTACACAGGGGTCGAGCAGTACTTC,CASSYTGVEQYF
TRBJ2-1,TRBV20-1,TRBD2,once,TGCAGTGCCCCAAACCCCCTTAGCGGGGGCGATGAGCAGTTCTTC,CSAPNPLSGGDEQFF
TRBJ1-1,TRBV11-2,-,many,TGTGCCAGCAGCTTAGATCTTGGCGTATTCGTCGTTGAAGCTTTCTTT,CASSLDLGVFVVEAFF
TRBJ2-7,TRBV12-3/TRBV12-4,-,many,TGTGCCAGCACCCCGAAGGGCTACTACGAGCAGTACTTC,CASTPKGYYEQYF
TRBJ1-2,TRBV9,TRBD1,-,TGTGCCAGCAGCGTAGTTCCAGGGGGCGCCGGCGGCTACACCTTC,CASSVVPGGAGGYTF
TRBJ2-1,TRBV10-2,-,-,TGCGCCAGCAGTGAGGGAGAACTCTCCTACAATGAGCAGTTCTTC,CASSEGELSYNEQFF
TRBJ1-1,TRBV29-1,-,many,TGCAGCTCCGCGGGGGGCTCGAACACTGAAGCTTTCTTT,CSSAGGSNTEAFF
TRBJ1-5,TRBV12-3/TRBV12-4,-,-,TGTGCCAGCAGTTTAAGGGGGAGTTATAGCAATCAGCCCCAGCATTTT,CASSLRGSYSNQPQHF
TRBJ2-7,TRBV11-2,TRBD1,many,TGTGCCAGCAGCCACAGGGGCTACGAGCAGTACTTC,CASSHRGYEQYF
TRBJ2-7,TRBV20-1,TRBD2,-,TGCAGTGCTAGAGGACTAGCGGGGCCGAGCTCCTACGAGCAGTACTTC,CSARGLAGPSSYEQYF
TRBJ2-3,TRBV6-5,TRBD2,-,TGTGCCAGCAGTTACTTCGGACTAGCAGGAGATACGCAGTATTTT,CASSYFGLAGDTQYF
TRBJ1-3,TRBV7-3,-,-,TGTGCCAGCAGTCCAGGGTCTGGAAACACCATATATTTT,CASSPGSGNTIYF
TRBJ2-7,TRBV7-2,-,-,TGTGCCAGCAGCTTAGCTAGATCCTACGAGCAGTACTTC,CASSLARSYEQYF
TRBJ2-1,TRBV4-2,TRBD2,many,TGTGCCAGCAGCCAGCTAGCGGGGAGCTCCTACAATGAGCAGTTCTTC,CASSQLAGSSYNEQFF
TRBJ1-2,TRBV9,-,many,TGTGCCAGCAGCGTAGAACAGAATAACTATGGCTACACCTTC,CASSVEQNNYGYTF
TRBJ1-1,TRBV2,-,-,TGTGCCAGCAGTGACCCAGGGATAGCTTTCTTT,CASSDPGIAFF
TRBJ2-7,TRBV9,TRBD1,many,TGTGCCAGCAGCGTAGATGGCAGGGGGCCCTACGAGCAGTACTTC,CASSVDGRGPYEQYF
TRBJ2-2,TRBV2,-,-,TGTGCCAGCAGTGAAGGCGACCTCTTCTTGGGGGAGCTGTTTTTT,CASSEGDLFLGELFF
TRBJ1-2,TRBV24-1,-,-,TGTGCCACCAGTGATTTCGGTCAGAACTATGGCTACACCTTC,CATSDFGQNYGYTF
TRBJ1-3,TRBV11-1,-,-,TGTGCCAGCAGCTTAAGGAGGGACTGGAGCTCTGGAAACACCATATATTTT,CASSLRRDWSSGNTIYF